The sample holds a few counts of the clone carrying this TCR beta chain. The antigen is not known. A few pembrolizumab responders had their TCRs sequenced. Per germline, CDR1 SEHNR and CDR2 FQNEAQ (reference sequence). V was cut by 2 bases and J by 1 base, with 14 bases left in between. This CDR3 is built from 16 residues. The record originates from a study of PD-1 blockade in mismatch repair-deficient tumors. Study overall: Patients had 11 to 13 mismatch repair-deficient cancer types and were previously treated and progressing.

Regarding the study as a whole: After pembrolizumab, tumor-resident clones rose rapidly, then generally contracted before radiologic responses.

Here immunoSEQ multiplex PCR was the method, and the copy in TCRdb shows in-frame clones only, minus some. The data contain under 95,000 clones, approximately 78% of them singletons. This chain uses TRBV7-9 with TRBJ2-5; a weak D match, TRBD1 (5 bases). The receptor comes from an adult with mismatch repair-deficient cancer. The specimen comprised peripheral blood, sampled 44 weeks after starting pembrolizumab. Written as DNA, the CDR3 is TGTGCCAGCAGCTTAAAGGGGATGAAATCCCAAGAGACCCAGTACTTC. Translating it yields CASSLKGMKSQETQYF.